One sample yielded the 8 T cell receptor beta chains listed below, sequenced in a study of cytomegalovirus exposure and HLA in healthy donors. In the PCR, 60 Vbeta and 13 Jbeta primers were used. Produced via immunoSEQ multiplex PCR; TCRdb's table is partial and in-frame only. The sample has around 130,000 clones; approximately 88% are singletons. The material sequenced was PBMCs. The receptors stem from a woman aged 40 to 50 in good health and CMV-seronegative.

V is TRBV27 and J is TRBJ2-7; D remains unclear. Germline V gene sequence: CDR1 MNHEY, CDR2 SMNVEV (reference sequence). Trimming pared 3 bases from V and 5 bases from J, leaving 17 bases between. CDR3 size: 15 residues. CDR3 loop: CASSFLSSAKDEQYF. The CDR3 DNA is TGTGCCAGCAGTTTTCTTAGCTCGGCTAAGGACGAGCAGTACTTC.

The chain recombines TRBV6-1 with TRBJ2-5, with 7 positions matching TRBD2. With V trimmed by 2 bases and J by 4 bases, 10 bases remained unmatched. The CDR3 contains 16 residues. CDR1 and CDR2 (germline): MNHNS, SASEGT. The CDR3, as DNA: TGTGCCAGCAGTGAATGGTTCAGGGAGGGCCTAGAGACCCAGTACTTC. Its protein is CASSEWFREGLETQYF.

This chain joins TRBV2 and TRBJ2-7; 7 bases match TRBD1. The V gene's germline CDR1 is SNHLY and CDR2 FYNNEI. The CDR3 is 17 residues long. The V and J ends lost 1 base and 2 bases, in that order; junction bases with no gene match: 11. The DNA for the CDR3 is TGTGCCAGCAGTGAAGGGACTGCGGAGGACAGGACCTACGAGCAGTACTTC. This encodes CASSEGTAEDRTYEQYF.

The chain couples TRBV10-1 to TRBJ1-1; 10 positions match TRBD1. After removal of 4 bases from V and 5 bases from J, the junction contained 7 bases not matched to a gene. The germline gives CDR1 WNHNN, CDR2 SYGVQD (reference sequence). This CDR3 has 15 amino acids. CDR3 nucleotides: TGCGCCAGCAGTGCTGCGGACAGGGGGTCGACTGAAGCTTTCTTT. This gives the protein CASSAADRGSTEAFF.

The genes are TRBV5-1 and TRBJ1-1; D unresolved. Per germline, CDR1 SGHRS and CDR2 YFSETQ. The CDR3 covers 14 residues. V lost 4 bases, J lost 1 base, and 11 bases lay in between. In nucleotides, the CDR3 is TGCGCCAGCAGCGTCGGCGGGGAGAACACTGAAGCTTTCTTT. Its protein is CASSVGGENTEAFF. Filled out from reference TRBV5-1 and TRBJ1-1, the complete variable domain reads KAGVTQTPRYLIKTRGQQVTLSCSPISGHRSVSWYQQTPGQGLQFLFEYFSETQRNKGNFPGRFSGRQFSNSRSEMNVSTLELGDSALYLCASSVGGENTEAFFGQGTRLTVV.

Details on this clone: This specimen includes other DNA sequences encoding the same CDR3. The V and J genes are TRBV7-2 and TRBJ2-3, with D perhaps matching TRBD2 (6 bases). The CDR3 sequence is 16 residues long. Trimming cost V 0 bases and J 3 bases, with 13 bases left between them. Germline loops: CDR1 SGHTA, CDR2 FQGNSA. CDR3 protein: CASSLAAGLRTDTQYF. The CDR3 DNA sequence: TGTGCCAGCAGCTTAGCGGCGGGACTCCGAACAGATACGCAGTATTTT.

The chain carries TRBV14 and TRBJ2-7; D is undetermined. This CDR3 has 13 amino acids. Germline CDR1 reads SGHDN; CDR2 reads FVKESK. V was pared by 0 bases and J by 3 bases, with 6 bases between. CDR3 DNA sequence: TGTGCCAGCAGCCAAGACTTTTACTACGAGCAGTACTTC. This sequence encodes CASSQDFYYEQYF. The variable domain in full, completed from reference TRBV14 and TRBJ2-7, reads EAGVTQFPSHSVIEKGQTVTLRCDPISGHDNLYWYRRVMGKEIKFLLHFVKESKQDESGMPNNRFLAERTGGTYSTLKVQPAELEDSGVYFCASSQDFYYEQYFGPGTRLTVT.

The rearrangement joins TRBV29-1 to TRBJ2-5; D is possibly TRBD2 (6 bases). The ends were cut back, 8 bases at V and 3 bases at J, with 19 bases in the middle. Germline loops: CDR1 SQVTM, CDR2 ANQGSEA. The CDR3 is made up of 14 amino acids. CDR3: CSLRVAVPEETQYF. The CDR3 nucleotides read TGCAGCCTGAGAGTAGCGGTCCCTGAAGAGACCCAGTACTTC.